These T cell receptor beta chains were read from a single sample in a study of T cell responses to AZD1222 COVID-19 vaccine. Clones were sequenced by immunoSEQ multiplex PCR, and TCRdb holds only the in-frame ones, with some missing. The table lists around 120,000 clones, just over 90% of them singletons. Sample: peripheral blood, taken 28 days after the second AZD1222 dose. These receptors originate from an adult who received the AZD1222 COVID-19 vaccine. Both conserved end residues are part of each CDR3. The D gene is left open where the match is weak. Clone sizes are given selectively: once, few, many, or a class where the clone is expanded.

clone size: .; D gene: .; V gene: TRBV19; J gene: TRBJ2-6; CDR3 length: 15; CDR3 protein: CASSSRASGANVLTF; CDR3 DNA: TGTGCCAGTAGTTCCCGGGCCTCTGGGGCCAACGTCCTGACTTTC
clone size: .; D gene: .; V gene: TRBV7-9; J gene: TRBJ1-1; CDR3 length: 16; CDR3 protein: CASSFSGAEGGTEAFF; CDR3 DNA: TGTGCCAGCAGCTTTAGTGGGGCGGAGGGGGGGACTGAAGCTTTCTTT
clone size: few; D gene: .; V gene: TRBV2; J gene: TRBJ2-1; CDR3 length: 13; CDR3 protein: CASSERYYNEQFF; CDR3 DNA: TGTGCCAGCAGTGAGCGGTACTACAATGAGCAGTTCTTC
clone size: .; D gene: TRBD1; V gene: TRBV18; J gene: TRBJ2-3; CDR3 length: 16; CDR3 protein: CASSPVSGQGTDTQYF; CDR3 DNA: TGTGCCAGCTCACCCGTTTCGGGACAGGGGACAGATACGCAGTATTTT
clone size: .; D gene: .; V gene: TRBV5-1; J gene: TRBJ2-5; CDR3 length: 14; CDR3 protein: CASSLVAEEETQYF; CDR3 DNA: TGCGCCAGCAGCTTGGTGGCGGAAGAAGAGACCCAGTACTTC
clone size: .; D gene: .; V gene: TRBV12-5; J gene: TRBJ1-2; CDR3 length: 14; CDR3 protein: CASGLVSGRNGYTF; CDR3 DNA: TGTGCTAGTGGTTTGGTGTCAGGGAGGAATGGCTACACCTTC
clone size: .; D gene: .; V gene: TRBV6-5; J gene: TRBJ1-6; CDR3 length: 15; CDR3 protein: CASSYSLGFNSPLHF; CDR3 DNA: TGTGCCAGCAGTTACTCGTTGGGGTTTAATTCACCCCTCCACTTT
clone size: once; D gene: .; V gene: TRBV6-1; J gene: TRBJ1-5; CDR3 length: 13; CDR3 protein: CASSEDLNQPQHF; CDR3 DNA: TGTGCCAGCAGTGAGGACCTAAATCAGCCCCAGCATTTT
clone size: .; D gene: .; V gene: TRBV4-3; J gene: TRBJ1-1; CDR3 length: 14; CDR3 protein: CASSQGLMNTEAFF; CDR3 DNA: TGCGCCAGCAGCCAAGGTCTCATGAACACTGAAGCTTTCTTT
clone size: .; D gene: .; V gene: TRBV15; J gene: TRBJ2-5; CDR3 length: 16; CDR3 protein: CATSTLLTGAQETQYF; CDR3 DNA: TGTGCCACCAGCACCTTATTGACAGGCGCACAAGAGACCCAGTACTTC
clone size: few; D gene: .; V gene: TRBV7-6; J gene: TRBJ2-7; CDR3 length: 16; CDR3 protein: CASSPGDAVASYEQYF; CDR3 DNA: TGTGCCAGCAGCCCCGGAGATGCGGTCGCTTCCTACGAGCAGTACTTC
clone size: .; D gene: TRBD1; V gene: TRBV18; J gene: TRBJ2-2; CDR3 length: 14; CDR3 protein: CASSPTGSTGELFF; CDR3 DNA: TGTGCCAGCTCGCCGACAGGGAGTACCGGGGAGCTGTTTTTT
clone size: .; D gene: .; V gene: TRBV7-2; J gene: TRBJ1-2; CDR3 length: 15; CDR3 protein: CASSLALQSRVGYTF; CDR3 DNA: TGTGCCAGCAGCTTAGCGTTGCAGTCGCGGGTTGGCTACACCTTC
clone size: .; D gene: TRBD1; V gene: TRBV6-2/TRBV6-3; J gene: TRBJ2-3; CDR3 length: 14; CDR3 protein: CASSRGQITDTQYF; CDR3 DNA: TGTGCCAGCAGTCGGGGACAGATCACAGATACGCAGTATTTT
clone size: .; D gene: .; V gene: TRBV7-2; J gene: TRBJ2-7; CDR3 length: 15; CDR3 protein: CASSQDGILSYEQYF; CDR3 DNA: TGTGCCAGCAGCCAGGACGGAATTCTCTCCTACGAGCAGTACTTC
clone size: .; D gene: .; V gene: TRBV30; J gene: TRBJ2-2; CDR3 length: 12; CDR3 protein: CAWTPGPGELFF; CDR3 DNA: TGTGCCTGGACCCCAGGGCCCGGGGAGCTGTTTTTT
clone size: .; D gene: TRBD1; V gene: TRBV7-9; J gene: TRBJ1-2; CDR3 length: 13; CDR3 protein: CASTLRTGDGYTF; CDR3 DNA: TGTGCCAGCACCCTAAGGACAGGGGATGGCTACACCTTC
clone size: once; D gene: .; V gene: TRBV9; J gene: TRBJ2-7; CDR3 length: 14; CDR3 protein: CASSVGAGSYEQYF; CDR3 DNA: TGTGCCAGCAGCGTAGGGGCAGGCTCCTACGAGCAGTACTTC
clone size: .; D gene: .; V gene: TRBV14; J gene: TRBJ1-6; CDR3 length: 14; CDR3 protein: CASSQDFYNSPLHF; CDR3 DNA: TGTGCCAGCAGCCAAGATTTCTATAATTCACCCCTCCACTTT
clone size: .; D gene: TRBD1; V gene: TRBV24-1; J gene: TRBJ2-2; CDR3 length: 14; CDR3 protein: CATSDRGRTGELFF; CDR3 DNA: TGTGCCACCAGTGACAGGGGGCGGACCGGGGAGCTGTTTTTT
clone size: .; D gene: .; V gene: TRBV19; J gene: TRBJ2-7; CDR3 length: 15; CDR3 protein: CASSMSGVRSYEQYF; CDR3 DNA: TGTGCCAGTAGTATGAGTGGGGTAAGGTCCTACGAGCAGTACTTC
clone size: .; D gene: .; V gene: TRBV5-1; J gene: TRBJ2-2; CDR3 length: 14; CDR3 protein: CALRGRRSTGELFF; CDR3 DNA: TGCGCCCTTAGGGGGAGACGGTCCACCGGGGAGCTGTTTTTT
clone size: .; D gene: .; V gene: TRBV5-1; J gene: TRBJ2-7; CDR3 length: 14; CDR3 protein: CASSLTAISYEQYF; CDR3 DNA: TGCGCCAGCAGCCTGACTGCCATCTCCTACGAGCAGTACTTC
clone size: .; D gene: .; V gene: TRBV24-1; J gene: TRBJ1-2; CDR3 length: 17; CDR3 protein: CATSDFFLTHTHYGYTF; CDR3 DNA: TGTGCCACCAGTGATTTTTTCCTTACCCACACCCACTATGGCTACACCTTC
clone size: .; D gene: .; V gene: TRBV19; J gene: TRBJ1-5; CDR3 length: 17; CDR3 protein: CASTIPGGAGGNQPQHF; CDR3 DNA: TGTGCCAGTACCATCCCGGGGGGAGCTGGGGGCAATCAGCCCCAGCATTTT
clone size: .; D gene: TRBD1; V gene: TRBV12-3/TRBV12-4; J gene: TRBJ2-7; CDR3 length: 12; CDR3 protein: CASSLDRVEQYF; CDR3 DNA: TGTGCCAGCAGTTTGGACAGGGTCGAGCAGTACTTC
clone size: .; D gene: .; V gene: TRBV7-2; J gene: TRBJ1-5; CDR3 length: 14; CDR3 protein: CASSPQGDNQPQHF; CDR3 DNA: TGTGCCAGCAGCCCTCAGGGAGACAATCAGCCCCAGCATTTT
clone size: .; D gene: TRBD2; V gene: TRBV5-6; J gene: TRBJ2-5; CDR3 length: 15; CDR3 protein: CASSTSGRARETQYF; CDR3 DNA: TGTGCCAGCAGCACAAGCGGGAGGGCCAGGGAGACCCAGTACTTC
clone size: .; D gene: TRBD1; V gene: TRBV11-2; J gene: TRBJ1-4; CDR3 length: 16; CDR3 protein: CASSTSQGYANEKLFF; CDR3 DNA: TGTGCCAGCAGCACATCACAGGGGTACGCTAATGAAAAACTGTTTTTT
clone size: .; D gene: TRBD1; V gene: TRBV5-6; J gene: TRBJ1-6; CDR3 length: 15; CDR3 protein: CASSLRGTGNSPLHF; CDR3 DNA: TGTGCCAGCAGCTTGCGGGGGACAGGGAATTCACCCCTCCACTTT
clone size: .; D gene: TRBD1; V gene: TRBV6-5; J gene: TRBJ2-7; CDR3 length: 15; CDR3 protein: CASSYSGTGSYEQYF; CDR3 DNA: TGTGCCAGCAGTTACTCCGGGACAGGGTCCTACGAGCAGTACTTC
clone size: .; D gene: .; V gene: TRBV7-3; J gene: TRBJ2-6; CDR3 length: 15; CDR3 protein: CASSVDGSGANVLTF; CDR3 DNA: TGTGCCAGCAGTGTAGACGGCTCTGGGGCCAACGTCCTGACTTTC
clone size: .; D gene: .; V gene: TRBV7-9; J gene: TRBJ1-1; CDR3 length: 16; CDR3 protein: CASSSGRDGSIMEAFF; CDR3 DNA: TGTGCCAGCAGCTCAGGAAGGGACGGCTCCATTATGGAAGCTTTCTTT
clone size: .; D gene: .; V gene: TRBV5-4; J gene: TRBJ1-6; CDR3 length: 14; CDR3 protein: CASSPDPAGSPLHF; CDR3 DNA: TGTGCCAGCAGCCCCGACCCCGCGGGCTCACCCCTCCACTTT
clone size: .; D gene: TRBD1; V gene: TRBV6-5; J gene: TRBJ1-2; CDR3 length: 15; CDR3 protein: CASSRQTGGYYGYTF; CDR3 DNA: TGTGCCAGCAGTAGACAGACAGGGGGATACTATGGCTACACCTTC
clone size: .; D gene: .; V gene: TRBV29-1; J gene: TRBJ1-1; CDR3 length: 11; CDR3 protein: CSVGGGAEAFF; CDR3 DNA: TGCAGCGTTGGAGGGGGGGCTGAAGCTTTCTTT
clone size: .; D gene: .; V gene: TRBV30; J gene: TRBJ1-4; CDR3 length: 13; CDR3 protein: CACNRDPNEKLFF; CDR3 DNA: TGTGCCTGCAACAGGGATCCCAATGAAAAACTGTTTTTT
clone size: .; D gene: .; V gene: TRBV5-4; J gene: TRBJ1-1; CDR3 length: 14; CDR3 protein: CASSLLQTNTEAFF; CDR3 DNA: TGTGCCAGCAGCTTACTACAGACGAACACTGAAGCTTTCTTT
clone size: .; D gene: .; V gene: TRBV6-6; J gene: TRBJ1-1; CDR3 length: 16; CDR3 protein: CASSYSTAGENTEAFF; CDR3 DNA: TGTGCCAGCAGTTACTCGACCGCCGGTGAGAACACTGAAGCTTTCTTT
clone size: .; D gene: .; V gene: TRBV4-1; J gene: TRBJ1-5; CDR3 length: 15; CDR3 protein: CASSQGTPSNQPQHF; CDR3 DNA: TGCGCCAGCAGCCAAGGTACACCTTCAAATCAGCCCCAGCATTTT
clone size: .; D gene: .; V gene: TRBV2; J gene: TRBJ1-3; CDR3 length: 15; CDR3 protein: CASRAWSNSGNTIYF; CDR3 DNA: TGTGCCAGCAGGGCCTGGTCCAACTCTGGAAACACCATATATTTT
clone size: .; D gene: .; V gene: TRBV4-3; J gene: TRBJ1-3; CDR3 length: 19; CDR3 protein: CASSQDLRAYGYSGNTIYF; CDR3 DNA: TGCGCCAGCAGCCAAGATCTAAGGGCGTATGGGTACTCTGGAAACACCATATATTTT
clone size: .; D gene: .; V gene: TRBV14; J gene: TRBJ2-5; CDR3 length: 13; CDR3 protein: CASSQGGEETQYF; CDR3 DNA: TGTGCCAGCAGCCAAGGGGGAGAAGAGACCCAGTACTTC
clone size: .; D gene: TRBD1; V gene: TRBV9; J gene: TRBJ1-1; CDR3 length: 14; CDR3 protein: CASSVLTGDTEAFF; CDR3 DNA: TGTGCCAGCAGCGTTCTGACAGGGGACACTGAAGCTTTCTTT
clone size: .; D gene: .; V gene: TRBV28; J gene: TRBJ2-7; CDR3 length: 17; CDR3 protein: CASSSPQAGPIIYEQYF; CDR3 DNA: TGTGCCAGCAGTTCGCCGCAAGCAGGACCTATAATCTACGAGCAGTACTTC
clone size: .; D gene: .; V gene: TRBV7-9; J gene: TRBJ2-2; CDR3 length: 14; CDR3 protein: CASSFDGSTGELFF; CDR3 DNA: TGTGCCAGCAGCTTCGACGGGAGCACCGGGGAGCTGTTTTTT
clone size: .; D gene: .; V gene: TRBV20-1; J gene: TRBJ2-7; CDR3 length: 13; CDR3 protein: CSASYEGTHEQYF; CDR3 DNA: TGCAGTGCTAGTTACGAGGGAACCCACGAGCAGTACTTC
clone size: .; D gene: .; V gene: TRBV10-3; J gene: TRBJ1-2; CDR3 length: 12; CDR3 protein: CATGWNAGGYTF; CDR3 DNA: TGTGCCACCGGGTGGAACGCCGGTGGCTACACCTTC
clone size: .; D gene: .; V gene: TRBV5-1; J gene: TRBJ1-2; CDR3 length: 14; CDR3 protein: CASSLGPEDYGYTF; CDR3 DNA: TGCGCCAGCAGCTTGGGCCCGGAGGACTATGGCTACACCTTC
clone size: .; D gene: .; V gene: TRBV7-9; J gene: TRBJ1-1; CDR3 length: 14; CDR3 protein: CASSLDTLNTEAFF; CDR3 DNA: TGTGCCAGCAGCCTTGACACTCTGAACACTGAAGCTTTCTTT
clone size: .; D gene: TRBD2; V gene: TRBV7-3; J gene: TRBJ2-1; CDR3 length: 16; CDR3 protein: CASSPITGTSRNEQFF; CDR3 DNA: TGTGCCAGCAGCCCCATCACAGGGACTAGCCGCAATGAGCAGTTCTTC
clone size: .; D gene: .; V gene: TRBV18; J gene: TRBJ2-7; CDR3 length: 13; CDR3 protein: CASSPEGVKGQYF; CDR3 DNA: TGTGCCAGCTCCCCGGAGGGGGTGAAGGGGCAGTACTTC